Listed here are 2 T cell receptor beta chains from one sample, sequenced in a study of cytomegalovirus exposure and HLA in healthy donors. It was with 60 Vbeta and 13 Jbeta primers that the PCR ran. Method: immunoSEQ multiplex PCR; TCRdb's copy keeps in-frame clones and lacks some. Among 55,000 or so clones listed, roughly 74% were seen once. The specimen was PBMCs. Receptors were obtained from a female donor in good health and CMV-seronegative.

The chain carries TRBV7-9 and TRBJ2-5; maybe TRBD1 (5 bases). CDR3 length: 14 amino acids. Germline loops: CDR1 SEHNR, CDR2 FQNEAQ (reference sequence). The ends were cut back, 0 bases at V and 10 bases at J, with 15 bases in the middle. CDR3 amino acids: CASSLAGPLGFQYF. For the CDR3, the DNA is TGTGCCAGCAGCTTAGCGGGGCCTCTGGGGTTCCAGTACTTC.

The V gene is TRBV19, the J gene TRBJ2-5; weak D call: TRBD2 (6 bases). V was trimmed by 6 bases and J by 4 bases, leaving 18 bases between them. The CDR3 sequence is 15 residues long. Germline CDR1 is LNHDA and CDR2 is SQIVND (reference sequence). This chain's CDR3 is CASRRGGSPGETQYF. Written as DNA, the CDR3 is TGTGCCAGTAGACGTGGAGGGTCCCCCGGAGAGACCCAGTACTTC.